The present T cell receptor beta chain was sequenced within a study of control samples from healthy donors and cancer patients. Clones were sequenced by immunoSEQ multiplex PCR, and TCRdb holds only the in-frame ones, with some missing. The sample holds 190,000 or so clones, roughly 93% seen once. V dropped 7 bases and J dropped 4 bases, with 12 bases sitting between them. CDR1 is SGHRS, CDR2 YFSETQ, per germline. This CDR3 spans 12 amino acids. The chain joins TRBV5-1 to TRBJ2-7, with a possible D match to TRBD2 (6 bases). The receptor was isolated from a man aged 18-30 years in good health. What was sequenced was blood. The CDR3 DNA follows: TGCGCCAGCCATGACGGAGGGTACGAGCAGTACTTC. Amino acid sequence: CASHDGGYEQYF. Filled out from reference TRBV5-1 and TRBJ2-7, the complete variable domain reads KAGVTQTPRYLIKTRGQQVTLSCSPISGHRSVSWYQQTPGQGLQFLFEYFSETQRNKGNFPGRFSGRQFSNSRSEMNVSTLELGDSALYLCASHDGGYEQYFGPGTRLTVT.